This record concerns one TCR beta chain sequence. Its cognate antigen is unknown. The data stem from a study of neurological immune-mediated disorders. Germline V gene lookup returns CDR1 LGHDT and CDR2 YNNKEL (reference sequence). Trimming took off 4 bases at V and 6 bases at J, with 13 bases between the two ends. There are 14 residues in the CDR3. General study points: Multiple sclerosis patients had less TCR clonal expansion than even healthy controls, unlike HTLV-1-associated myelopathy.

In TCRdb, the 5' RACE reads were re-called with MiXCR into one record per CDR3 protein. The data contain tens of thousands of distinct CDR3 sequences, around 4.6% of them singletons. The study built unsorted libraries from 2 million PBMCs kept at -80 C. The V and J genes are TRBV3-1 and TRBJ2-1; the D gene could be TRBD1 or TRBD2 (5 bases each). The sequence derives from a woman in her twenties or thirties with multiple sclerosis. Input material: PBMCs. The CDR3: CASSPRDQSNEQFF. As DNA, the CDR3 is TGTGCCAGCAGCCCCCGGGACCAAAGCAATGAGCAGTTCTTC.